Listed here are 20 T cell receptor beta chains from one sample, sequenced in a study of CD8 T cells in ankylosing spondylitis. One entry per CDR3 protein, called by TCRdb with MiXCR from the 5' RACE reads. In the table there are under 550,000 distinct CDR3 sequences, roughly 26% of which are singletons. Their specific antigens are unknown. General study points: Seven or eight highly homologous variants formed a TCR beta motif that appeared characteristic of ankylosing spondylitis blood.

Material for sequencing was blood, either unsorted or a sorted T cell fraction (not recorded which). These receptors all stem from a male donor with ankylosing spondylitis.

This chain links TRBV25-1 with TRBJ2-1; unclear D gene. Trimming stripped 4 bases from V and 3 bases from J, with 10 bases between. This CDR3 is built from 14 residues. Germline V gives CDR1 MGHDK, CDR2 SYGVNS. The CDR3 region is CASSASLIYNEQFF. CDR3 sequence (DNA): TGTGCCAGCAGTGCCTCTCTCATCTACAATGAGCAGTTCTTC.

This clonotype was picked up many times. The chain couples TRBV12-3 or TRBV12-4 to TRBJ1-1; D not certain. There are 14 residues in the CDR3. The V end was cut by 6 bases, the J end by 0 bases, with 11 bases between. The CDR3 nucleotides are TGTGCCAGCAGCCCCGGACGGCTGAACACTGAAGCTTTCTTT. Protein sequence: CASSPGRLNTEAFF.

This chain links TRBV7-9 with TRBJ1-2; D remains ambiguous. CDR3 length: 11 residues. The germline V gene encodes CDR1 SEHNR and CDR2 FQNEAQ (reference sequence). Trimming removed 3 bases from V and 8 bases from J, with 7 bases in between. CDR3 DNA sequence: TGTGCCAGCAGCTTGGCAAGGGGCTACACCTTC. Residues: CASSLARGYTF.

This clonotype showed up just a few times. This sequence joins TRBV20-1 and TRBJ1-4; D might be TRBD1 (5 bases). The V gene's germline CDR1 is DFQATT and CDR2 SNEGSKA (reference sequence). The V end lost 7 bases, the J end lost 1 base, and 16 bases lay between the germline ends. The CDR3 consists of 15 residues. This CDR3 reads CSVRISGGTNEKLFF. Here the CDR3 DNA reads TGCAGTGTTCGAATATCGGGGGGAACTAATGAAAAACTGTTTTTT.

This clonotype was observed a few times. The J gene is TRBJ2-1, the V gene TRBV2; 12 bases match TRBD2. With V trimmed by 0 bases and J by 7 bases, 7 bases remained unmatched. Germline CDR1 and CDR2: SNHLY and FYNNEI. This CDR3 comprises 17 residues. DNA for the CDR3: TGTGCCAGCAGTGAAGCGGCGAGGACTAGCGGGAATAATGAGCAGTTCTTC. Residues: CASSEAARTSGNNEQFF.

The chain's CDR3 is CASSYSGVNQPQHF. In DNA form, the CDR3 reads TGTGCCAGCAGTTACTCGGGTGTCAATCAGCCCCAGCATTTT. The chain couples TRBV6-5 to TRBJ1-5, with D unresolved. The CDR3 runs to 14 residues. Germline CDR1 and CDR2: MNHEY and SVGAGI. V was shortened by 0 bases and J by 3 bases, with 6 bases between the two germline ends.

The V gene is TRBV29-1, the J gene TRBJ2-7; 10 bases align to TRBD1. The V segment lost 5 bases and the J segment 2 bases; nucleotides outside the gene matches: 6. The CDR3 has 14 residues. In germline, CDR1 is SQVTM, CDR2 ANQGSEA. The CDR3 nucleotides read TGCAGCGTTTTGCCGGGACAGGGGCCCTACGAGCAGTACGTC. Its protein product is CSVLPGQGPYEQYV.

This chain joins TRBV28 and TRBJ1-1; D remains ambiguous. CDR1 MDHEN and CDR2 SYDVKM come from the germline V gene. The CDR3 length is 13 residues. V was trimmed by 5 bases and J by 1 base, leaving 8 bases between them. The CDR3 DNA is TGTGCCAGCAGTGACGCCTCGAACACTGAAGCTTTCTTT. Translating it yields CASSDASNTEAFF.

This chain joins TRBV29-1 and TRBJ2-2; D unresolved. Germline V gives CDR1 SQVTM, CDR2 ANQGSEA. This CDR3 region has 13 residues. Trimming pared 3 bases from V and 3 bases from J, leaving 8 bases between. In DNA form, the CDR3 reads TGCAGCGTTGACCTCGGCCACACCGGGGAGCTGTTTTTT. Protein sequence: CSVDLGHTGELFF.

J is TRBJ2-1 and V is TRBV20-1; 9 bases are a match to TRBD2. The CDR3 has 13 residues. The germline V gene encodes CDR1 DFQATT and CDR2 SNEGSKA (reference sequence). V was clipped by 3 bases and J by 5 bases; unmatched bases: 2. The CDR3 DNA reads TGCAGTGCTAGGGCTAGCGGGAACAATGAGCAGTTCTTC. Amino acids: CSARASGNNEQFF.

The chain has TRBV21-1 and TRBJ1-1. TRBV21-1 is marked as a pseudogene. The CDR3 runs 21 residues. The CDR3 region has the DNA TGTGCCAGCAGCAAAGGGGTGGCGAGGAGGCAGGGTCAGATCATGAACACTGAAGCTTTCTTT. Its protein product is CASSKGVARRQGQIMNTEAFF.

This clonotype was recorded many times. The rearrangement joins TRBV12-3 or TRBV12-4 to TRBJ1-1, with 9 bases that match TRBD1. The CDR3 length is 14 residues. With V trimmed by 5 bases and J by 5 bases, 6 bases remained unmatched. In DNA form, the CDR3 reads TGTGCCAGCAGTCTTGGGACAGGGAGAACTGAAGCTTTCTTT. Amino acid sequence: CASSLGTGRTEAFF.

The chain is built from TRBV20-1 and TRBJ2-5; no clear D. V lost 0 bases and J 7 bases, leaving 15 bases between the germline ends. The germline V gene has CDR1 DFQATT and CDR2 SNEGSKA (reference sequence). This CDR3 spans 14 amino acids. The CDR3 loop reads CSARDTAASRTQYF. The DNA of the CDR3 is TGCAGTGCTAGAGATACGGCAGCCTCTAGGACCCAGTACTTC.

This clonotype has just one count. V is TRBV7-2 and J is TRBJ1-2; no clear D gene. V lost 5 bases, J lost 10 bases, and 11 bases lay in between. The CDR3 is made up of 11 amino acids. Germline-derived CDR1 and CDR2 are SGHTA and FQGNSA. As DNA, the CDR3 is TGTGCCAGCAGCCTCAGGTTGGACTACACCTTC. Its translation is CASSLRLDYTF.

The chain joins TRBV3-1 to TRBJ1-3, with D possibly matching TRBD1 (6 bases). The length of the CDR3 is 17 residues. V was clipped by 0 bases and J by 4 bases, with 16 bases between them. CDR1 and CDR2 from the germline V gene are LGHDT and YNNKEL (reference sequence). CDR3 nucleotide sequence: TGTGCCAGCAGCCAAGAGAGAACAGGGATACTCGGAAACACCATATATTTT. Its translation is CASSQERTGILGNTIYF.

The chain is built from TRBV20-1 and TRBJ2-1; D is possibly TRBD1 or TRBD2 (5 bases each). Germline lookup yields CDR1 DFQATT and CDR2 SNEGSKA (reference sequence). Trimming shortened V by 5 bases and J by 0 bases, and 26 bases separated the two germline ends. The CDR3 extends over 19 amino acids. CDR3 region: CSASVPRTGRFSSYNEQFF. The CDR3 coding sequence is TGCAGTGCTTCCGTCCCACGGACGGGGCGGTTTAGCTCCTACAATGAGCAGTTCTTC.

The table lists this clonotype with a few counts. The chain links TRBV5-1 to TRBJ2-7; the match to TRBD2 covers 8 bases. Germline loops: CDR1 SGHRS, CDR2 YFSETQ. The CDR3 runs 15 residues. V gave up 1 base and J gave up 5 bases; unmatched junction bases: 8. The CDR3: CASSLIAGGLNEQYF. DNA of the CDR3: TGCGCCAGCAGCTTGATTGCGGGAGGTCTCAACGAGCAGTACTTC.

The gene calls are TRBV5-1 and TRBJ2-2; a weak D match, TRBD2 (6 bases). Germline V gives CDR1 SGHRS, CDR2 YFSETQ. This CDR3 region has 15 residues. Between the trimmed V and J ends, which lost 1 base and 4 bases, there was a span of 11 bases. The CDR3 reads CASSLTGEVTGELFF. CDR3 bases: TGCGCCAGCAGCTTGACGGGAGAGGTCACCGGGGAGCTGTTTTTT.

The chain uses TRBV6-1 and TRBJ2-3, with 10 bases matching TRBD1. Germline trimming cut 6 bases from V and 7 bases from J; bases unmatched to any gene: 4. This CDR3 comprises 13 residues. Germline CDR1 and CDR2: MNHNS and SASEGT. The CDR3 sequence is CASRGQGSNTQYF. The CDR3, as DNA: TGTGCCAGCAGGGGACAGGGGTCAAATACGCAGTATTTT.

The chain joins TRBV2 to TRBJ2-5; 7 positions agree with TRBD2. V gave up 6 bases and J gave up 6 bases; unmatched junction bases: 1. CDR1 and CDR2 from the germline V gene are SNHLY and FYNNEI. This CDR3 contains 11 residues. This CDR3 is CASSSGKTQYF. Written as DNA, the CDR3 is TGTGCCAGCAGCAGCGGGAAGACCCAGTACTTC. The full variable domain, its missing parts supplied by reference TRBV2 and TRBJ2-5, is EPEVTQTPSHQVTQMGQEVILRCVPISNHLYFYWYRQILGQKVEFLVSFYNNEISEKSEIFDDQFSVERPDGSNFTLKIRSTKLEDSAMYFCASSSGKTQYFGPGTRLLVL.